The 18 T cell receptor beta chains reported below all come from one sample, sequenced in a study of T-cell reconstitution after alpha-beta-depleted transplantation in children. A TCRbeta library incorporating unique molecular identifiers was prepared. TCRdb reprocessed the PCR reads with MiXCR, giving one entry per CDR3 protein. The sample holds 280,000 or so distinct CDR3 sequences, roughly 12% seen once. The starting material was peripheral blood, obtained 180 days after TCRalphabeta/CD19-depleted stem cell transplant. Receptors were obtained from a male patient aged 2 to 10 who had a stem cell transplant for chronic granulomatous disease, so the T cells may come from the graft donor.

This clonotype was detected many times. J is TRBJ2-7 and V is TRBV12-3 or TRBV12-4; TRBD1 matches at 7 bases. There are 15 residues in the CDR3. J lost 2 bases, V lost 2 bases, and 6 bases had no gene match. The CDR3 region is CASSLSPTGAYEQYF. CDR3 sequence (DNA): TGTGCCAGCAGTTTATCCCCCACAGGGGCCTACGAGCAGTACTTC.

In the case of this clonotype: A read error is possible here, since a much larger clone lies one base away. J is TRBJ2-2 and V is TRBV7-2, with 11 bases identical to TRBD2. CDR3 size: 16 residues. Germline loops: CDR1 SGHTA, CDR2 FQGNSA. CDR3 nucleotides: TGTGCCAGCGCGACGCTAGCGGGGGGAAACATCGGGGAGCTGTTTTTT. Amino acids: CASATLAGGNIGELFF.

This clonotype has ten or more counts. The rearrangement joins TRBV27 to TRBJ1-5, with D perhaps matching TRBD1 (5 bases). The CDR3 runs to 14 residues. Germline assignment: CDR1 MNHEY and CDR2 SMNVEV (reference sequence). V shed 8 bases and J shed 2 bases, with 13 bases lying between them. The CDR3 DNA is TGTGCCAGCCAAGAGGGGTGGGGCAATCAGCCCCAGCATTTT. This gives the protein CASQEGWGNQPQHF.

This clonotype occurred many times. The CDR3: CASRGPLAGSSYNEQFF. The CDR3 coding sequence is TGCGCCAGCAGAGGACCTCTAGCGGGTAGCTCCTACAATGAGCAGTTCTTC. The chain uses TRBV10-2 and TRBJ2-1; 8 bases agree with TRBD2. Germline V gene lookup returns CDR1 WSHSY and CDR2 SAAADI. Unmatched junction bases numbered 10, after V lost 6 bases and J lost 0 bases. The CDR3 covers 17 residues.

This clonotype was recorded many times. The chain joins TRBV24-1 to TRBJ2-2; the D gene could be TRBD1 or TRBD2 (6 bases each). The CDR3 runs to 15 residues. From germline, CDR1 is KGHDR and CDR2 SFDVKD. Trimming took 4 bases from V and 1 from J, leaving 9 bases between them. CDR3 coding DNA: TGTGCCACCAGTGAAGGGGGGAAGAACACCGGGGAGCTGTTTTTT. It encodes CATSEGGKNTGELFF.

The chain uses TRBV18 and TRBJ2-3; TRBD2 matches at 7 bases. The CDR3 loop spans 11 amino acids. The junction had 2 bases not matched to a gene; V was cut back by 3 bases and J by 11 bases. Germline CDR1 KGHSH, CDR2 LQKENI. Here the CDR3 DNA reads TGTGCCAGCTCACCTAGCGGGTGGCAGTATTTT. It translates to CASSPSGWQYF.

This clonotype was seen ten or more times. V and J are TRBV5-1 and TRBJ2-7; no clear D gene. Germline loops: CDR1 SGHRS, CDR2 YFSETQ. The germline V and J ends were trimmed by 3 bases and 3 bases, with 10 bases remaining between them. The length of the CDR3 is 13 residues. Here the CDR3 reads CASSWDLGYEQYF. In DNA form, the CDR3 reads TGCGCCAGCAGCTGGGATTTGGGCTACGAGCAGTACTTC.

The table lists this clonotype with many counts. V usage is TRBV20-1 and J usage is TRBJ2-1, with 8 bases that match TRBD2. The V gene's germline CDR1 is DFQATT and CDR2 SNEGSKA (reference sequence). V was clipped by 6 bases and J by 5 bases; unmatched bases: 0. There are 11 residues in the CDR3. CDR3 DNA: TGCAGTGCGCGGGGGGACAATGAGCAGTTCTTC. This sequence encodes CSARGDNEQFF.

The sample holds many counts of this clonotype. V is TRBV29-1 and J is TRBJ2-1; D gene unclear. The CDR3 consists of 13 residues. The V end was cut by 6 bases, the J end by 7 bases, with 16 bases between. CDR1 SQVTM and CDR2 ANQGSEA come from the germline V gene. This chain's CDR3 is CSVLSYLGNEQFF. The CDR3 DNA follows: TGCAGCGTCCTCAGTTACCTAGGGAATGAGCAGTTCTTC.

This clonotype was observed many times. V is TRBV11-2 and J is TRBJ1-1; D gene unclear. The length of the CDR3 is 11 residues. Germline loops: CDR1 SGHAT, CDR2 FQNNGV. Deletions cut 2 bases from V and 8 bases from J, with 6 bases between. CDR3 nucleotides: TGTGCCAGCAGCTTAATGGAAGAAGCTTTCTTT. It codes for CASSLMEEAFF.

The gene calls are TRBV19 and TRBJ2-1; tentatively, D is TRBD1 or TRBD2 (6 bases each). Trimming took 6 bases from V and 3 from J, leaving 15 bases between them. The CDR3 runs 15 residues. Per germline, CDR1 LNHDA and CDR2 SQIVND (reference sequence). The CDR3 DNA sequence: TGTGCCAGTAGCTCGATTGGAGGGGGCTACAATGAGCAGTTCTTC. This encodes CASSSIGGGYNEQFF.

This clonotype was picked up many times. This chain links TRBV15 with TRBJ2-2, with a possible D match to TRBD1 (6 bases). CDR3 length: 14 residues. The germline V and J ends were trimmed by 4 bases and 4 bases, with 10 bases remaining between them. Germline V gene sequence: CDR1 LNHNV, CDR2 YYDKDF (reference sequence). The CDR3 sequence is CATSKSGVTGELFF. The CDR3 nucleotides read TGTGCCACCAGCAAATCAGGGGTCACCGGGGAGCTGTTTTTT.

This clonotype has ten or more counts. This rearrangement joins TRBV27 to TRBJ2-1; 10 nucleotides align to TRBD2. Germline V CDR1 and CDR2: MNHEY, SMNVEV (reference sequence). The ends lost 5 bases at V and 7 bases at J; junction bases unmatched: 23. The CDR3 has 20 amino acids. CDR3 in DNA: TGTGCCAGCAGTCCCGGGGGGTGGTTAGCGGGAGGCTCTGGGGCTAATGAGCAGTTCTTC. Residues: CASSPGGWLAGGSGANEQFF.

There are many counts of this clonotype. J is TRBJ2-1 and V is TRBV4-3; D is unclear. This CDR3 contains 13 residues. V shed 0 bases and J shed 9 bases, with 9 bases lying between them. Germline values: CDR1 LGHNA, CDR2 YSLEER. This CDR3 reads CASSQDRPGEQFF. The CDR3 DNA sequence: TGCGCCAGCAGCCAAGATCGGCCGGGTGAGCAGTTCTTC.

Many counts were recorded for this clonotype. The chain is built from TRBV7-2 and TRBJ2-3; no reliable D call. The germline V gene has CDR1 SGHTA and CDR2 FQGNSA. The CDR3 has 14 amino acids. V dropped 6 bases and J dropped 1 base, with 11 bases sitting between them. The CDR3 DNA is TGTGCCAGCAGTCGAAACCTGGGCACAGATACGCAGTATTTT. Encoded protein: CASSRNLGTDTQYF.

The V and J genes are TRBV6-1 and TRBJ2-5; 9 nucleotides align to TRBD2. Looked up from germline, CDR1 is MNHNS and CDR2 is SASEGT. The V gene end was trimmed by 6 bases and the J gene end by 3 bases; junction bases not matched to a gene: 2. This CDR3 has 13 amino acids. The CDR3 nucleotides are TGTGCCAGCAGCAGACTAGCGGAAGAGACCCAGTACTTC. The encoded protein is CASSRLAEETQYF.

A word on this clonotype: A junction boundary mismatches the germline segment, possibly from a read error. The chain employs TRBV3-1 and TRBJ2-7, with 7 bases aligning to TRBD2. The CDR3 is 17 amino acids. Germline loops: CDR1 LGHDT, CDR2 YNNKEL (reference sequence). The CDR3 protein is CAISPPPRVGTNYEQYF. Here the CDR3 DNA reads TGTGCCATCAGCCCTCCCCCTCGTGTGGGGACTAACTACGAGCAGTACTTC.

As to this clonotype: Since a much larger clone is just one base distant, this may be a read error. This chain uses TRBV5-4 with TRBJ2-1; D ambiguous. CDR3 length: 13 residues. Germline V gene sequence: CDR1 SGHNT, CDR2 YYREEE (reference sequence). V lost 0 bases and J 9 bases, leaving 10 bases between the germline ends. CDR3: CASSLAVLSEQFF. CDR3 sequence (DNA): TGTGCCAGCAGCTTGGCGGTCCTCAGTGAGCAGTTCTTC.